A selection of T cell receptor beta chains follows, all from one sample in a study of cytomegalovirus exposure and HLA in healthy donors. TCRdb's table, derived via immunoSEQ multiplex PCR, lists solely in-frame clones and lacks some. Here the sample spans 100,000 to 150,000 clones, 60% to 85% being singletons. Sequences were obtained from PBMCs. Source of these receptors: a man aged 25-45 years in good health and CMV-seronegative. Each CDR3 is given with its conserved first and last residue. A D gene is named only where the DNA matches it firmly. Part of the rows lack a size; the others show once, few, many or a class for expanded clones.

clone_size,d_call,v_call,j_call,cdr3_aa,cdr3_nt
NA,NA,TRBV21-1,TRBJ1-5,CASSKDVIGIYSNQPQHF,TGTGCCAGCAGCAAAGATGTAATCGGGATCTATAGCAATCAGCCCCAGCATTTT
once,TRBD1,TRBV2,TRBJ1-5,CASSTDRGISQPQHF,TGTGCCAGCAGCACGGACAGGGGGATAAGTCAGCCCCAGCATTTT
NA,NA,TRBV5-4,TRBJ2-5,CASSLVAEETQYF,TGTGCCAGCAGCTTGGTGGCGGAAGAGACCCAGTACTTC
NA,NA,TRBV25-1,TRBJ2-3,CASREGRQYF,TGTGCCAGCAGGGAGGGTAGGCAGTATTTT
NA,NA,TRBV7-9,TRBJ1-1,CASSSGQGTFF,TGTGCCAGCAGCTCGGGACAAGGGACTTTCTTT
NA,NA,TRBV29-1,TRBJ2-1,CSTEGGDSYNEQFF,TGCAGCACCGAGGGCGGGGACTCCTACAATGAGCAGTTCTTC
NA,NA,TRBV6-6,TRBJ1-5,CASRKDPQDQPQHF,TGTGCCAGCAGGAAAGACCCCCAGGATCAGCCCCAGCATTTT
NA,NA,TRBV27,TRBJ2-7,CASSLSVQGGYYEQYF,TGTGCCAGCAGTTTATCTGTCCAGGGGGGTTACTACGAGCAGTACTTC
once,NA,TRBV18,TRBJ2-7,CASSLTPNEQYF,TGTGCCAGCTCCCTAACCCCGAACGAGCAGTACTTC
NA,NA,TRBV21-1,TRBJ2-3,CASSKPAGRDTQYF,TGTGCCAGCAGCAAGCCGGCCGGGAGAGATACGCAGTATTTT
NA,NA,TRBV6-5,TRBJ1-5,CASTQSGNQPQHF,TGTGCCAGCACTCAGTCAGGCAATCAGCCCCAGCATTTT
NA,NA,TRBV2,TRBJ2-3,CASKPGTISTDTQYF,TGTGCCAGCAAGCCCGGGACAATTAGCACAGATACGCAGTATTTT
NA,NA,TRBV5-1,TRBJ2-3,CASSLAGYEDTQYF,TGCGCCAGCAGCTTGGCAGGATATGAAGATACGCAGTATTTT
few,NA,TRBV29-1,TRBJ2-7,CSVETGRSYEQYF,TGCAGCGTTGAAACAGGGCGATCCTACGAGCAGTACTTC
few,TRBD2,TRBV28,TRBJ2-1,CASSFPPGLAVRTSYNEQFF,TGTGCCAGCAGTTTCCCACCGGGACTAGCGGTAAGAACCTCCTACAATGAGCAGTTCTTC
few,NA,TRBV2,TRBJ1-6,CASSNREKGSPLHF,TGTGCCAGCAGTAACCGGGAGAAGGGTTCACCCCTCCACTTT
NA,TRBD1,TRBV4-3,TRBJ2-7,CASSRIQGSSYEQYF,TGCGCCAGCAGCCGCATACAGGGGTCCTCCTACGAGCAGTACTTC
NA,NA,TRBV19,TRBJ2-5,CASSPYLRQGGQETQYF,TGTGCCAGTAGTCCTTATCTGCGACAGGGAGGCCAAGAGACCCAGTACTTC
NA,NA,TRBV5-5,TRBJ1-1,CASSIVMNTEAFF,TGTGCCAGCAGCATAGTCATGAACACTGAAGCTTTCTTT
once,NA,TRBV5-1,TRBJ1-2,CASRGGGDYGYTF,TGCGCCAGCAGGGGTGGAGGGGACTATGGCTACACCTTC
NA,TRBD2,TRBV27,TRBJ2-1,CASSTRAGAGNEQFF,TGTGCCAGCAGTACAAGAGCGGGAGCGGGGAATGAGCAGTTCTTC
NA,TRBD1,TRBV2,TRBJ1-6,CASRAGQGARPLHF,TGTGCCAGCAGGGCTGGACAGGGGGCCAGGCCCCTCCACTTT
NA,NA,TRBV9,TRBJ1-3,CASSTPRSGNTIYF,TGTGCCAGCAGTACGCCGCGATCTGGAAACACCATATATTTT
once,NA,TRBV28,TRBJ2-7,CASSFSDYYEQYF,TGTGCCAGCAGTTTTAGCGACTACTACGAGCAGTACTTC
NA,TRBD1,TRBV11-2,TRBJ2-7,CASSQTQGQGPYEQYF,TGTGCCAGCAGCCAGACCCAGGGACAGGGGCCCTACGAGCAGTACTTC
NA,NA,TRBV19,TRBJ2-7,CASSMGRSDEQYF,TGTGCCAGTAGTATGGGCAGGTCCGACGAGCAGTACTTC
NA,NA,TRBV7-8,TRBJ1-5,CASSLSDSLNQPQHF,TGTGCCAGCAGCTTATCGGACAGCCTCAATCAGCCCCAGCATTTT
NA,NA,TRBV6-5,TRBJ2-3,CASSYEADPRDTQYF,TGTGCCAGCAGTTACGAGGCGGATCCACGAGATACGCAGTATTTT
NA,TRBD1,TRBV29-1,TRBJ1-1,CSVSGTGDFRNTEAFF,TGCAGCGTTTCGGGGACAGGGGATTTTAGGAACACTGAAGCTTTCTTT
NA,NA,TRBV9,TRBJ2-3,CASSFHRADTQYF,TGTGCCAGCAGCTTTCACAGGGCAGATACGCAGTATTTT
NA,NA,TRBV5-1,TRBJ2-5,CASSRTDQETQYF,TGCGCCAGCAGCAGGACAGACCAAGAGACCCAGTACTTC
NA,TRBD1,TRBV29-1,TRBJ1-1,CSVIGQVGTEAFF,TGCAGCGTTATTGGACAGGTTGGGACTGAAGCTTTCTTT
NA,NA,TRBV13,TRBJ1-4,CASSQEGANEKLFF,TGTGCCAGCAGCCAGGAGGGTGCTAATGAAAAACTGTTTTTT
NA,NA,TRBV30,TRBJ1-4,CAWHDYEVGTNEKLFF,TGTGCCTGGCATGACTACGAGGTTGGAACTAATGAAAAACTGTTTTTT
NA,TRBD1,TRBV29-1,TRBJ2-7,CSGRDSYEQYF,TGCAGCGGCCGGGACAGCTACGAGCAGTACTTC
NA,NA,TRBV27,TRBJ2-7,CASSLERSSYEQYF,TGTGCCAGCAGTCTAGAGAGGAGTTCCTACGAGCAGTACTTC
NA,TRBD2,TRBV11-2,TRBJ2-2,CASTLAGVGELFF,TGTGCCAGCACCCTAGCGGGGGTCGGGGAGCTGTTTTTT
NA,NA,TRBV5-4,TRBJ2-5,CASSLDRFQETQYF,TGTGCCAGCAGCTTGGATCGGTTCCAAGAGACCCAGTACTTC
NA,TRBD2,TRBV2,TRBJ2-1,CASAPTPASGSFGEQFF,TGTGCCAGCGCGCCAACCCCGGCTAGCGGGAGTTTCGGTGAGCAGTTCTTC
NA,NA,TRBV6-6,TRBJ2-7,CASAGQYYEQYF,TGTGCCAGCGCGGGACAGTACTACGAGCAGTACTTC
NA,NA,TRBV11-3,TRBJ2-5,CASSRTLTETQYF,TGTGCCAGCAGCCGAACATTAACAGAGACCCAGTACTTC
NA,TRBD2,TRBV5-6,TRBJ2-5,CASSLALAGARGREQYF,TGTGCCAGCAGCTTGGCTCTAGCGGGAGCGAGGGGGAGGGAGCAGTACTTC
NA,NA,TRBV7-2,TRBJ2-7,CASSPPGGTYEQYF,TGTGCCAGCAGTCCCCCTGGAGGGACCTACGAGCAGTACTTC
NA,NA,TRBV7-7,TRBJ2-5,CASSSSGQLGAQYF,TGTGCCAGCAGCTCATCCGGACAGCTCGGGGCCCAGTACTTC
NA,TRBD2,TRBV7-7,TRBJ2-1,CASSLDAGGPAFF,TGTGCCAGCAGCTTAGATGCGGGGGGCCCAGCGTTCTTC
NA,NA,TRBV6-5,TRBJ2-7,CASQQALSYEQYF,TGTGCCAGTCAACAGGCGCTGTCCTACGAGCAGTACTTC
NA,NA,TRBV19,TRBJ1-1,CASSISRGMNTEAFF,TGTGCCAGTAGTATCTCTCGGGGGATGAACACTGAAGCTTTCTTT
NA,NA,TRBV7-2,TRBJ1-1,CASSTDSLSCFF,TGTGCCAGCAGCACCGACAGCCTCTCTTGTTTCTTT
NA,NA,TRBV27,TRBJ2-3,CASSDFRVSTDTQYF,TGTGCCAGCAGTGACTTTCGGGTCAGCACAGATACGCAGTATTTT
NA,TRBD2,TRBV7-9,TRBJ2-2,CASSPGLADNTGELFF,TGTGCCAGCAGCCCGGGACTAGCCGACAACACCGGGGAGCTGTTTTTT
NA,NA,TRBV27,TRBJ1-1,CASSSRTVLNTEAFF,TGTGCCAGCAGTTCCCGGACTGTGTTGAACACTGAAGCTTTCTTT